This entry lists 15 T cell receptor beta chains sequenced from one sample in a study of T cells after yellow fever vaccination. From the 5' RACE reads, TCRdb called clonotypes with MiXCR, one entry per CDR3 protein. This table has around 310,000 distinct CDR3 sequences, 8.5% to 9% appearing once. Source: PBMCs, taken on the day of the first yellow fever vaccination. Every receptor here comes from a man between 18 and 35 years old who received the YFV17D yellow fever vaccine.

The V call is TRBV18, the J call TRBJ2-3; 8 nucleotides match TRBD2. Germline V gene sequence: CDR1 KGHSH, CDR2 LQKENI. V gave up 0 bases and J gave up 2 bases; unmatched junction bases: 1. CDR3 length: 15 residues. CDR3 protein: CASSPPGLVTDTQYF. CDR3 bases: TGTGCCAGCTCACCACCGGGACTAGTCACAGATACGCAGTATTTT.

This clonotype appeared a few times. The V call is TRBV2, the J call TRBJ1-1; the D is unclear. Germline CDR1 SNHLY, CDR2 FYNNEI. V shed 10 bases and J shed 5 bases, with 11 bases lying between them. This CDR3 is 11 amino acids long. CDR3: CAIRYGTEAFF. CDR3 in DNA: TGTGCCATCCGATACGGGACTGAAGCTTTCTTT.

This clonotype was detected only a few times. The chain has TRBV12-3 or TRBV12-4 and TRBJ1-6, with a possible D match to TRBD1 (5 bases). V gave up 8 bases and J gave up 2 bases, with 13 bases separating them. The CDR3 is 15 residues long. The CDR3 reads CASSSGATYNSPLHF. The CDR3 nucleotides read TGTGCCAGCTCTAGCGGGGCGACCTATAATTCACCCCTCCACTTT.

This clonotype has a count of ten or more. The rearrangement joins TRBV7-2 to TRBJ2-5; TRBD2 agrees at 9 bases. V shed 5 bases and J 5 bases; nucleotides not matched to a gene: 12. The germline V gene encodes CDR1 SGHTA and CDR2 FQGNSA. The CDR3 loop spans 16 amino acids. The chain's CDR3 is CASSPHATSGEETQYF. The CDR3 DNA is TGTGCCAGCAGCCCACACGCGACTAGCGGAGAGGAGACCCAGTACTTC.

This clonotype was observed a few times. The chain's CDR3 is CASSLFTGGEAFF. CDR3 nucleotide sequence: TGTGCCAGCAGCCTCTTCACAGGGGGCGAAGCTTTCTTT. The chain employs TRBV12-3 or TRBV12-4 and TRBJ1-1; 9 bases align to TRBD1. The CDR3 runs to 13 residues. Trimming cost V 6 bases and J 8 bases; bases outside gene matches: 7.

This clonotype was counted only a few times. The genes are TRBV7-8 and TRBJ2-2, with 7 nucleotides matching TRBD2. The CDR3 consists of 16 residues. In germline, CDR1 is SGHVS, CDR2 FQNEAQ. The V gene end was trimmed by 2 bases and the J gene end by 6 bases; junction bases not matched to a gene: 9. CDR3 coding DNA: TGTGCCAGCAGCTTATTTTCGGGGAGGGTCGCCGGGGAGCTGTTTTTT. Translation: CASSLFSGRVAGELFF.

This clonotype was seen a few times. The CDR3 DNA sequence: TGTGCCAGCGGGGATGGGGCCCTCATGAACACTGAAGCTTTCTTT. This encodes CASGDGALMNTEAFF. The chain is built from TRBV28 and TRBJ1-1, with D possibly being TRBD1 (5 bases). Deletions cut 8 bases from V and 0 bases from J, with 16 bases between. The CDR3 sequence is 15 residues long. Germline lookup yields CDR1 MDHEN and CDR2 SYDVKM.

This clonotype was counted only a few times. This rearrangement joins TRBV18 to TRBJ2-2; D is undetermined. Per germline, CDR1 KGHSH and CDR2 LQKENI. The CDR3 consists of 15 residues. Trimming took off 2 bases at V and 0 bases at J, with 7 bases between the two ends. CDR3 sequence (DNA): TGTGCCAGCTCACCAGTAGGGCCGAACACCGGGGAGCTGTTTTTT. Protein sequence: CASSPVGPNTGELFF.

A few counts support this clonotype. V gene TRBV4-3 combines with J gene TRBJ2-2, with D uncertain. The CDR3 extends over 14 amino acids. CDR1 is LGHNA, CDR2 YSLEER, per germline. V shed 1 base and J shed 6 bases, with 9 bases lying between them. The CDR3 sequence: CASSQVGMAGELFF. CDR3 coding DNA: TGCGCCAGCAGCCAAGTTGGTATGGCCGGGGAGCTGTTTTTT.

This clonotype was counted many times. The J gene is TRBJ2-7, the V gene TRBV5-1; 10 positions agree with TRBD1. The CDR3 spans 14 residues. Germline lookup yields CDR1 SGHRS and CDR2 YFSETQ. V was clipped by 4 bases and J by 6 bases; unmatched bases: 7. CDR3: CASSPGQGECEQYV. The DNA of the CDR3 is TGCGCCAGCAGCCCCGGACAGGGGGAATGCGAGCAGTACGTC.

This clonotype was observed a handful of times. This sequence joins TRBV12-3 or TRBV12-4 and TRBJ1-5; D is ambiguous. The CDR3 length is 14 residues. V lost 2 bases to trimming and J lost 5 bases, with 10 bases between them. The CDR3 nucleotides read TGTGCCAGCAGTTTAAGGCGGACTTATCAGCCCCAGCATTTT. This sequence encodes CASSLRRTYQPQHF.

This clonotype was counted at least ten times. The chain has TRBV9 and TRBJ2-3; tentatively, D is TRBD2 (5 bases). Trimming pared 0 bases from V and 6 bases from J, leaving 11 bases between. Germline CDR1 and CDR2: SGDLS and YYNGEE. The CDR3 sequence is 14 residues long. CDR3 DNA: TGTGCCAGCAGCGTAGATCGGGGTAGCGATACGCAGTATTTT. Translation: CASSVDRGSDTQYF.

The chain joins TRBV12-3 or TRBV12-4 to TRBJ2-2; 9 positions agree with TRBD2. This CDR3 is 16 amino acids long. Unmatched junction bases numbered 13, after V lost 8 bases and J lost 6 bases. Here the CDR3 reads CASWGDGGGAPGELFF. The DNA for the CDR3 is TGTGCCAGCTGGGGAGACGGCGGGGGGGCCCCCGGGGAGCTGTTTTTT.

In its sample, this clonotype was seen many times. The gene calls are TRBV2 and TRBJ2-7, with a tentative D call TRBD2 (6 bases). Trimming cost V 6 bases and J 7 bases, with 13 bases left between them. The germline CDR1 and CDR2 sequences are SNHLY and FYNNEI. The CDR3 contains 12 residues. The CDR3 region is CASRGVSGEQYF. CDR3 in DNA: TGTGCCAGCAGGGGGGTCAGCGGGGAGCAGTACTTC.

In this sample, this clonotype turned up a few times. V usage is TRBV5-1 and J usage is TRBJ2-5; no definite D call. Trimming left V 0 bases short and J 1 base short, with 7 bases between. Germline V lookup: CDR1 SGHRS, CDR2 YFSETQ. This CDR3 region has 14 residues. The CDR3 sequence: CASSLERPQETQYF. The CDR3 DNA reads TGCGCCAGCAGCTTGGAACGGCCCCAAGAGACCCAGTACTTC.